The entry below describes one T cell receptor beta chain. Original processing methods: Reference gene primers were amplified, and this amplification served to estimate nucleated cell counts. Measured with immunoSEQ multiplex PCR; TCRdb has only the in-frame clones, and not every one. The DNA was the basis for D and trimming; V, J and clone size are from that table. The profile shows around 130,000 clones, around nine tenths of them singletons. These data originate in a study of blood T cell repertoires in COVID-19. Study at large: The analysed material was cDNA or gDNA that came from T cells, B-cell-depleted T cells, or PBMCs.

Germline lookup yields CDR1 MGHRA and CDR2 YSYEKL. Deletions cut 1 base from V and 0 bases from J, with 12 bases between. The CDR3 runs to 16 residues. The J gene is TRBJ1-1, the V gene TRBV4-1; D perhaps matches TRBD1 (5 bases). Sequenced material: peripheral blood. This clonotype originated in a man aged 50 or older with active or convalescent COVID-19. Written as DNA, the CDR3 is TGCGCCAGCAGCCAAGCCCCCTCGGGGGTGAACACTGAAGCTTTCTTT. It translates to CASSQAPSGVNTEAFF.